The 2 T cell receptor beta chains below were found in one sample sequenced in a study of blood T cell repertoires in COVID-19. Method: immunoSEQ multiplex PCR; TCRdb's copy keeps in-frame clones and lacks some. The table has about 94,000 clones, approximately 89% seen once. Input material: peripheral blood. The receptor set was obtained from a human donor with acute or convalescent COVID-19. The donor label of this sample is uncertain.

The chain carries TRBV10-2 and TRBJ1-5, with D maybe TRBD1 (5 bases). Between the trimmed V and J ends, which lost 4 bases and 4 bases, there was a span of 8 bases. The CDR3 consists of 13 residues. The germline V gene encodes CDR1 WSHSY and CDR2 SAAADI. The CDR3 nucleotides are TGCGCCAGCAGTGGGGGGGAGAATCAGCCCCAGCATTTT. It encodes CASSGGENQPQHF.

The CDR3 spells CASRRQGEEKLFF. In nucleotides, the CDR3 is TGTGCCAGCAGAAGGCAGGGGGAGGAAAAACTGTTTTTT. This chain joins TRBV28 and TRBJ1-4; 7 nucleotides line up with TRBD1. Germline V gene sequence: CDR1 MDHEN, CDR2 SYDVKM. This CDR3 is built from 13 residues. The ends lost 6 bases at V and 8 bases at J; junction bases unmatched: 6.